This passage covers 18 T cell receptor beta chains from one sample sequenced in a study of T cells in Graves' hyperthyroidism and ophthalmopathy. Using RNA transcripts as the source, TCR beta CDR3 regions were amplified. TCR CDR3 underwent first-round RT-PCR with the HTBI primer set. A single record per CDR3 protein comes from TCRdb applying MiXCR to the multiplex PCR reads. The repertoire holds about 500,000 distinct CDR3 sequences, approximately 17% seen once, with 15% to 20% in the top ten. Source material: blood. The origin of the receptors is a woman aged 18-30 years with Graves' ophthalmopathy.

The sample holds many counts of this clonotype. The rearrangement links TRBV2 to TRBJ2-1; D is uncertain. Germline V gene lookup returns CDR1 SNHLY and CDR2 FYNNEI. This CDR3 is built from 13 residues. The V end was cut by 3 bases, the J end by 4 bases, with 7 bases between. Here the CDR3 reads CASSDWAYNEQFF. The CDR3 nucleotides read TGTGCCAGCAGTGACTGGGCTTACAATGAGCAGTTCTTC.

This clonotype was detected ten times or more. The chain uses TRBV27 and TRBJ2-3, with 8 bases aligning to TRBD1. V shed 2 bases and J 3 bases; nucleotides not matched to a gene: 7. The germline gives CDR1 MNHEY, CDR2 SMNVEV (reference sequence). This CDR3 comprises 16 residues. The CDR3 protein is CASSLRQGARTDTQYF. The CDR3 DNA is TGTGCCAGCAGTTTACGTCAGGGGGCAAGGACAGATACGCAGTATTTT.

In this sample, this clonotype turned up a few times. This chain uses TRBV2 with TRBJ2-3, with D uncertain. The V end was cut by 9 bases, the J end by 6 bases, with 10 bases between. The CDR3 length is 11 residues. Germline V lookup: CDR1 SNHLY, CDR2 FYNNEI. The CDR3 here is CARLIGDTQYF. The CDR3, as DNA: TGTGCCAGACTGATCGGGGATACGCAGTATTTT.

This clonotype was recorded many times. The rearrangement links TRBV5-6 to TRBJ2-1, with D perhaps TRBD1 or TRBD2 (5 bases each). This CDR3 region has 15 residues. The V gene lost 0 bases and the J gene lost 5 bases, with 12 bases spanning the gap. Germline lookup yields CDR1 SGHDT and CDR2 YYEEEE. The CDR3 loop is CASSLDLGTHNEQFF. The CDR3 DNA reads as TGTGCCAGCAGCTTGGATCTGGGGACGCACAATGAGCAGTTCTTC. The entire variable domain, with the rest obtained from reference TRBV5-6 and TRBJ2-1, is as follows: DAGVTQSPTHLIKTRGQQVTLRCSPKSGHDTVSWYQQALGQGPQFIFQYYEEEERQRGNFPDRFSGHQFPNYSSELNVNALLLGDSALYLCASSLDLGTHNEQFFGPGTRLTVL.

This clonotype was counted ten times or more. The chain uses TRBV20-1 and TRBJ2-1; D unresolved. From germline, CDR1 is DFQATT and CDR2 SNEGSKA (reference sequence). V lost 0 bases, J lost 7 bases, and 13 bases lay in between. This CDR3 spans 14 amino acids. CDR3 region: CSARDRAPRNEQFF. CDR3 coding DNA: TGCAGTGCTAGAGATCGGGCCCCAAGGAATGAGCAGTTCTTC.

The chain couples TRBV29-1 to TRBJ2-1; TRBD2 aligns across 13 bases. CDR3 length equals 18 residues. With 4 bases clipped from V and 5 bases from J, the junction kept 14 bases outside the gene matches. Germline V gene sequence: CDR1 SQVTM, CDR2 ANQGSEA. In DNA, the CDR3 is TGCAGCGTTGGGGGACTAGCGGGATCTGATCGGAGGGACAATGAGCAGTTCTTC. It translates to CSVGGLAGSDRRDNEQFF.

This clonotype was counted ten times or more. The CDR3 is CASRDRRYEQYF. The CDR3 coding sequence is TGTGCCAGCCGGGACAGACGCTACGAGCAGTACTTC. The V and J genes are TRBV6-2 or TRBV6-3 and TRBJ2-7; 7 positions match TRBD1. Germline assignment: CDR1 MNHEY and CDR2 SVGEGT. This CDR3 has 12 residues. Trimming cost V 8 bases and J 3 bases; bases outside gene matches: 4.

This clonotype was seen many times. CDR3 sequence reads: CASSQNQGSGNQPQHF. The CDR3 coding sequence is TGTGCCAGCTCACAAAATCAGGGGTCTGGGAATCAGCCCCAGCATTTT. The chain carries TRBV18 and TRBJ1-5; D may be TRBD1 (6 bases). Per germline, CDR1 KGHSH and CDR2 LQKENI. This CDR3 spans 16 amino acids. The V end lost 4 bases, the J end lost 4 bases, and 17 bases lay between the germline ends. The full variable domain, with the rest looked up from reference TRBV18 and TRBJ1-5, is NAGVMQNPRHLVRRRGQEARLRCSPMKGHSHVYWYRQLPEEGLKFMVYLQKENIIDESGMPKERFSAEFPKEGPSILRIQQVVRGDSAAYFCASSQNQGSGNQPQHFGDGTRLSIL.

The chain combines TRBV3-1 with TRBJ1-2, with D possibly TRBD1 on 5 matching bases. V lost 1 base and J 3 bases, leaving 24 bases between the germline ends. The CDR3 covers 19 residues. Germline CDR1 reads LGHDT; CDR2 reads YNNKEL (reference sequence). This CDR3 reads CASSQVLVFVPGTDYGYTF. CDR3 nucleotide sequence: TGTGCCAGCAGCCAAGTTCTTGTGTTTGTCCCCGGGACGGACTATGGCTACACCTTC. Full variable domain (remainder filled in from reference TRBV3-1 and TRBJ1-2): DTAVSQTPKYLVTQMGNDKSIKCEQNLGHDTMYWYKQDSKKFLKIMFSYNNKELIINETVPNRFSPKSPDKAHLNLHINSLELGDSAVYFCASSQVLVFVPGTDYGYTFGSGTRLTVV.

As for this clonotype: Given a much more abundant clone one base away, this may be a read error. The V call is TRBV7-2, the J call TRBJ2-5; D is uncertain. The CDR3 totals 13 residues. Trimming cost V 5 bases and J 4 bases, with 11 bases left between them. Per the germline V gene, CDR1 is SGHTA and CDR2 is FQGNSA. CDR3 residues: CASSGGPRETQYF. DNA of the CDR3: TGTGCCAGCAGCGGCGGACCAAGAGAGACCCAGTACTTC.

CDR3 protein: CASTGGEKLFF. The CDR3 region has the DNA TGTGCCAGCACCGGCGGGGAAAAACTGTTTTTT. The chain recombines TRBV7-9 with TRBJ1-4, with no clear D. V lost 7 bases to trimming and J lost 8 bases, with 8 bases between them. Germline lookup yields CDR1 SEHNR and CDR2 FQNEAQ (reference sequence). The CDR3 contains 11 residues.

This clonotype came up many times. This sequence joins TRBV28 and TRBJ2-2; TRBD1 agrees at 8 bases. The CDR3 has 14 residues. With 8 bases clipped from V and 7 bases from J, the junction kept 9 bases outside the gene matches. Germline CDR1 reads MDHEN; CDR2 reads SYDVKM. The chain's CDR3 is CASLGQGAIGELFF. In DNA form, the CDR3 reads TGTGCCAGCCTCGGGCAGGGGGCGATCGGGGAGCTGTTTTTT.

This clonotype has just a few counts. The rearrangement uses TRBV19 and TRBJ2-1, with 7 nucleotides matching TRBD1. Germline CDR1 is LNHDA and CDR2 is SQIVND (reference sequence). The CDR3 extends over 14 amino acids. V lost 5 bases to trimming and J lost 7 bases; unmatched junction nucleotides: 8. The CDR3 DNA is TGTGCCAGTAGTGGAAGACAGGGTCCAAATGAGCAGTTCTTC. Protein product: CASSGRQGPNEQFF.

At least ten counts were recorded for this clonotype. Mismatch with germline at one junction end may stem from a read error. This chain joins TRBV3-1 and TRBJ1-2; no clear D. Germline lookup yields CDR1 LGHDT and CDR2 YNNKEL (reference sequence). The CDR3 runs 12 residues. The CDR3 reads CASSEEPNGYTF. The CDR3, as DNA: TGTGCCAGCAGCGAAGAACCTAATGGCTACACCTTC. The full variable domain, rest sourced from reference TRBV3-1 and TRBJ1-2, is DTAVSQTPKYLVTQMGNDKSIKCEQNLGHDTMYWYKQDSKKFLKIMFSYNNKELIINETVPNRFSPKSPDKAHLNLHINSLELGDSAVYFCASSEEPNGYTFGSGTRLTVV.

This sequence joins TRBV12-3 or TRBV12-4 and TRBJ2-7; 8 bases agree with TRBD1. This CDR3 region has 14 residues. Trimming took 6 bases from V and 6 from J; bases not matched to a gene: 10. CDR3 nucleotide sequence: TGTGCCAGCAGGACGACAGGGGCTCTCGGCGAGCAGTACTTC. It yields the protein CASRTTGALGEQYF.

To note about this clonotype: A read error may be the cause here, since a much bigger clone is one base away. CDR3: CTSSYSRTVMNTEAFF. The CDR3 DNA sequence: TGTACCAGCAGTTACTCTAGGACGGTCATGAACACTGAAGCTTTCTTT. This chain links TRBV6-2 or TRBV6-3 with TRBJ1-1; D call uncertain. Germline assignment: CDR1 MNHEY and CDR2 SVGEGT. The CDR3 has 16 residues.

This clonotype was picked up many times. The J gene is TRBJ1-1, the V gene TRBV18, with D uncertain. CDR1 and CDR2 from the germline V gene are KGHSH and LQKENI. This CDR3 has 13 residues. V was pared by 1 base and J by 3 bases, with 6 bases between. The CDR3 spells CASSPQEYTEAFF. CDR3 nucleotide sequence: TGTGCCAGCTCACCACAGGAATACACTGAAGCTTTCTTT.

The sample holds many counts of this clonotype. This rearrangement joins TRBV20-1 to TRBJ1-2, with D tentatively TRBD1 (5 bases). Looked up from germline, CDR1 is DFQATT and CDR2 is SNEGSKA (reference sequence). The CDR3 is 13 residues long. Trimming shortened V by 6 bases and J by 2 bases, and 13 bases separated the two germline ends. The CDR3 coding sequence is TGCAGTGCACTACCGACAGACAACTATGGCTACACCTTC. Its protein is CSALPTDNYGYTF.